This is a list of T cell receptor beta chains from one sample in a study of T-cell reconstitution after alpha-beta-depleted transplantation in children. A single record per CDR3 protein comes from TCRdb applying MiXCR to the PCR reads. The sample lists more than 200,000 distinct CDR3 sequences; 20% to 30% were seen once. The sequencing used PBMCs, mostly from graft donor cells, collected 360 days after TCRalphabeta/CD19-depleted stem cell transplant. The source is a female patient aged 2-9 years who had a stem cell transplant for congenital amegakaryocytic thrombocytopenia, so the T cells may come from the graft donor. Both conserved end residues are part of each CDR3. Each record gives: D gene, V gene, J gene, clone size, CDR3 protein, CDR3 DNA. A D gene is named only where the DNA matches it firmly. Expanded clones get a size class; other rows say once, few or many, or leave the size out.

d_gene: TRBD2; v_gene: TRBV24-1; j_gene: TRBJ2-3; abundance: NA; CDR3aa: CATSEWEGDTQYF; CDR3nt: TGTGCCACCAGTGAATGGGAGGGGGATACGCAGTATTTT
d_gene: NA; v_gene: TRBV7-9; j_gene: TRBJ1-4; abundance: NA; CDR3aa: CASSLAGGRNEKLFF; CDR3nt: TGTGCCAGCAGCTTAGCCGGAGGTCGTAATGAAAAACTGTTTTTT
d_gene: NA; v_gene: TRBV28; j_gene: TRBJ1-4; abundance: NA; CDR3aa: CASSPPTAFSNEKLFF; CDR3nt: TGTGCCAGCAGTCCACCTACCGCGTTTAGCAATGAAAAACTGTTTTTT
d_gene: NA; v_gene: TRBV2; j_gene: TRBJ2-1; abundance: NA; CDR3aa: CASSESGADEQFF; CDR3nt: TGTGCCAGCAGTGAATCAGGGGCGGATGAGCAGTTCTTC
d_gene: TRBD1; v_gene: TRBV5-1; j_gene: TRBJ2-3; abundance: NA; CDR3aa: CASGQGSTDTQYF; CDR3nt: TGCGCCAGCGGACAGGGGAGCACAGATACGCAGTATTTT
d_gene: NA; v_gene: TRBV20-1; j_gene: TRBJ2-3; abundance: NA; CDR3aa: CSASHSRGSTDTQYF; CDR3nt: TGCAGTGCCTCACATTCCCGGGGCAGCACAGATACGCAGTATTTT
d_gene: NA; v_gene: TRBV28; j_gene: TRBJ2-7; abundance: few; CDR3aa: CASSLRPALPYEQYF; CDR3nt: TGTGCCAGCAGTTTGCGGCCAGCCCTCCCCTACGAGCAGTACTTC
d_gene: TRBD2; v_gene: TRBV5-1; j_gene: TRBJ2-1; abundance: many; CDR3aa: CASSPGTSGGATNEQFF; CDR3nt: TGCGCCAGCAGCCCCGGGACTAGCGGGGGGGCTACAAATGAGCAGTTCTTC
d_gene: NA; v_gene: TRBV9; j_gene: TRBJ2-5; abundance: NA; CDR3aa: CASSSWTTGSETQYF; CDR3nt: TGTGCCAGCAGCAGCTGGACCACGGGATCAGAGACCCAGTACTTC
d_gene: NA; v_gene: TRBV5-1; j_gene: TRBJ2-7; abundance: NA; CDR3aa: CASSAGHYYEQYF; CDR3nt: TGCGCCAGCAGCGCCGGACACTACTACGAGCAGTACTTC
d_gene: NA; v_gene: TRBV12-3/TRBV12-4; j_gene: TRBJ1-1; abundance: few; CDR3aa: CASSLASQAAEAFF; CDR3nt: TGTGCCAGCAGTTTGGCCAGCCAGGCCGCTGAAGCTTTCTTT
d_gene: NA; v_gene: TRBV4-1; j_gene: TRBJ2-7; abundance: NA; CDR3aa: CASSQDRGREQYF; CDR3nt: TGCGCCAGCAGCCAAGACAGGGGACGCGAGCAGTACTTC
d_gene: NA; v_gene: TRBV20-1; j_gene: TRBJ2-2; abundance: few; CDR3aa: CSARDFLQGGAGELFF; CDR3nt: TGCAGTGCTAGAGATTTTTTACAGGGCGGCGCCGGGGAGCTGTTTTTT
d_gene: NA; v_gene: TRBV11-2; j_gene: TRBJ1-5; abundance: few; CDR3aa: CASSGQSYQPQHF; CDR3nt: TGTGCCAGCAGTGGACAGTCCTATCAGCCCCAGCATTTT
d_gene: NA; v_gene: TRBV20-1; j_gene: TRBJ1-2; abundance: NA; CDR3aa: CSARLIGLANYGYTF; CDR3nt: TGCAGTGCTAGGCTAATCGGGTTAGCTAACTATGGCTACACCTTC
d_gene: NA; v_gene: TRBV10-3; j_gene: TRBJ2-5; abundance: NA; CDR3aa: CATNSRGDLQETQYF; CDR3nt: TGTGCCACCAACTCCAGGGGGGACCTACAAGAGACCCAGTACTTC
d_gene: NA; v_gene: TRBV4-1; j_gene: TRBJ1-1; abundance: NA; CDR3aa: CASSPLWGTEAFF; CDR3nt: TGCGCCAGCAGCCCTTTGTGGGGCACTGAAGCTTTCTTT
d_gene: NA; v_gene: TRBV7-6; j_gene: TRBJ1-1; abundance: NA; CDR3aa: CASSPTRGLFTEAFF; CDR3nt: TGTGCCAGCAGCCCGACGCGGGGTTTGTTCACTGAAGCTTTCTTT
d_gene: NA; v_gene: TRBV7-9; j_gene: TRBJ1-2; abundance: few; CDR3aa: CASSGDGRLLNYGYTF; CDR3nt: TGTGCCAGCAGCGGGGACGGACGGCTTCTTAACTATGGCTACACCTTC
d_gene: TRBD2; v_gene: TRBV6-2/TRBV6-3; j_gene: TRBJ2-5; abundance: few; CDR3aa: CASSIGRRGTQYF; CDR3nt: TGTGCCAGCAGTATCGGGAGGAGGGGGACCCAGTACTTC
d_gene: NA; v_gene: TRBV12-3/TRBV12-4; j_gene: TRBJ1-6; abundance: NA; CDR3aa: CASSPTWDSPLHF; CDR3nt: TGTGCCAGCAGCCCCACATGGGATTCACCCCTCCACTTT
d_gene: NA; v_gene: TRBV5-6; j_gene: TRBJ2-7; abundance: NA; CDR3aa: CASSFVRGAVYEQYF; CDR3nt: TGTGCCAGCAGCTTCGTGAGGGGGGCAGTCTACGAGCAGTACTTC
d_gene: TRBD2; v_gene: TRBV5-6; j_gene: TRBJ2-3; abundance: NA; CDR3aa: CASSKTSASDTQYF; CDR3nt: TGTGCCAGCAGCAAGACTAGCGCCTCAGATACGCAGTATTTT
d_gene: TRBD1; v_gene: TRBV10-3; j_gene: TRBJ1-6; abundance: many; CDR3aa: CAIRGQGDNSPLHF; CDR3nt: TGTGCCATCAGGGGACAGGGTGATAATTCACCCCTCCACTTT
d_gene: NA; v_gene: TRBV5-1; j_gene: TRBJ2-1; abundance: NA; CDR3aa: CASSRWTVWDNEQFF; CDR3nt: TGCGCCAGCAGCCGTTGGACAGTGTGGGACAATGAGCAGTTCTTC
d_gene: TRBD2; v_gene: TRBV4-3; j_gene: TRBJ2-1; abundance: NA; CDR3aa: CASSQDLLAGGYNEQFF; CDR3nt: TGCGCCAGCAGCCAAGATCTCCTGGCGGGAGGGTACAATGAGCAGTTCTTC
d_gene: NA; v_gene: TRBV11-1; j_gene: TRBJ1-2; abundance: NA; CDR3aa: CASSLALGAGAGGYTF; CDR3nt: TGTGCCAGCAGCTTAGCGCTCGGGGCAGGGGCCGGGGGCTACACCTTC
d_gene: NA; v_gene: TRBV7-8; j_gene: TRBJ2-1; abundance: NA; CDR3aa: CASSLPPYNEQFF; CDR3nt: TGTGCCAGCAGCTTGCCGCCATACAATGAGCAGTTCTTC
d_gene: NA; v_gene: TRBV7-7; j_gene: TRBJ2-1; abundance: NA; CDR3aa: CASSWMPSSYNEQFF; CDR3nt: TGTGCCAGCAGCTGGATGCCCAGCTCCTACAATGAGCAGTTCTTC
d_gene: TRBD1; v_gene: TRBV7-8; j_gene: TRBJ2-7; abundance: NA; CDR3aa: CASSSPGQGVIEQYF; CDR3nt: TGTGCCAGCAGCTCACCGGGACAGGGAGTGATCGAGCAGTACTTC
d_gene: TRBD1; v_gene: TRBV20-1; j_gene: TRBJ2-7; abundance: NA; CDR3aa: CSARQGAVLGYEQYF; CDR3nt: TGCAGTGCGAGACAGGGAGCAGTCCTAGGTTACGAGCAGTACTTC
d_gene: TRBD1; v_gene: TRBV12-3/TRBV12-4; j_gene: TRBJ2-2; abundance: many; CDR3aa: CASKGTGVAGELFF; CDR3nt: TGTGCCAGCAAAGGGACAGGGGTAGCCGGGGAGCTGTTTTTT
d_gene: NA; v_gene: TRBV20-1; j_gene: TRBJ1-6; abundance: NA; CDR3aa: CSARNSYNSPLHF; CDR3nt: TGCAGTGCTAGGAACAGTTATAATTCACCCCTCCACTTT
d_gene: TRBD1; v_gene: TRBV20-1; j_gene: TRBJ1-1; abundance: once; CDR3aa: CSAVKTGSTEAFF; CDR3nt: TGCAGTGCTGTAAAGACAGGGTCCACTGAAGCTTTCTTT
d_gene: TRBD1; v_gene: TRBV29-1; j_gene: TRBJ1-2; abundance: few; CDR3aa: CSVDPDRGDYGYTF; CDR3nt: TGCAGCGTTGACCCGGACAGGGGAGACTATGGCTACACCTTC
d_gene: TRBD1; v_gene: TRBV6-5; j_gene: TRBJ1-1; abundance: NA; CDR3aa: CASSRRDRVTTEAFF; CDR3nt: TGTGCCAGCAGTCGCCGGGACAGGGTTACTACTGAAGCTTTCTTT
d_gene: TRBD1; v_gene: TRBV6-5; j_gene: TRBJ1-3; abundance: NA; CDR3aa: CASSYSGTAPIYF; CDR3nt: TGTGCCAGCAGTTACTCAGGGACAGCCCCCATATATTTT
d_gene: NA; v_gene: TRBV5-4; j_gene: TRBJ2-1; abundance: few; CDR3aa: CASSSTAKYNEQFF; CDR3nt: TGTGCCAGCAGCTCTACAGCGAAATACAATGAGCAGTTCTTC
d_gene: TRBD2; v_gene: TRBV4-2; j_gene: TRBJ2-3; abundance: NA; CDR3aa: CASSQGQLAGGGWYF; CDR3nt: TGTGCCAGCAGCCAAGGGCAGCTAGCGGGGGGGGGTTGGTATTTT
d_gene: NA; v_gene: TRBV20-1; j_gene: TRBJ2-5; abundance: NA; CDR3aa: CSATRGGSQETQYF; CDR3nt: TGCAGTGCAACCAGGGGAGGGTCCCAAGAGACCCAGTACTTC